The entry below describes one T cell receptor beta chain. The data were taken from a study of blood T cell repertoires in COVID-19. Across the study: Acute and convalescent COVID-19 samples came from the United States, Italy and Spain.

Germline V gene lookup returns CDR1 WSHSY and CDR2 SAAADI. V lost 5 bases and J lost 7, with 14 bases in between. The CDR3 contains 14 residues. Original processing methods: Amplification with reference gene primers provided the estimates of nucleated cell counts. Here immunoSEQ multiplex PCR was the method, and the copy in TCRdb shows in-frame clones only, minus some. The V and J calls and clone size come from that table; D and trimming were worked out from the DNA. This table holds some 380,000 clones, roughly 80% found once. The source material was peripheral blood. This receptor was taken from a human donor with acute or convalescent COVID-19. The donor label of this sample is uncertain. The chain links TRBV10-2 to TRBJ1-4; D gene ambiguous. CDR3: CASSLTPRGEKLFF. CDR3 coding DNA: TGCGCCAGCAGTCTGACCCCTCGAGGTGAAAAACTGTTTTTT.